Below, 28 T cell receptor beta chains from the same sample are listed, as sequenced in a study of human T cells and chemical hapten exposure. Regarding time point: pre-sensitization, week 0. As to treatment: therapeutic diphenylcyclopropenone sensitization with weekly scalp DPC. TCRdb fed the RACE reads into MiXCR, producing one record per CDR3 protein. The sample lists roughly 50,000 distinct CDR3 sequences, over 9% occurring once. The sample here was whole blood, taken in connection with sensitization to the hapten diphenylcyclopropenone (DPC). These receptors came from a man in his forties or fifties with alopecia areata. Some clones in this sample may be carry-over from other donors' samples.

This clonotype has ten or more counts. The V gene is TRBV28, the J gene TRBJ2-1; weak D call: TRBD2 (6 bases). Germline CDR1 is MDHEN and CDR2 is SYDVKM. The CDR3 has 15 residues. Trimming cost V 8 bases and J 3 bases, with 17 bases left between them. The CDR3 region has the DNA TGTGCCAGCTCCCCAGGAGGGATGAACTACAATGAGCAGTTCTTC. Protein: CASSPGGMNYNEQFF.

There are many counts of this clonotype. J is TRBJ2-7 and V is TRBV7-2; D uncertain. V lost 4 bases and J 2 bases, leaving 15 bases between the germline ends. There are 15 residues in the CDR3. Germline V gives CDR1 SGHTA, CDR2 FQGNSA. CDR3 sequence reads: CASSSGIVDPYEQYF. The CDR3 DNA reads as TGTGCCAGCAGCTCCGGAATTGTTGACCCCTACGAGCAGTACTTC. Using reference TRBV7-2 and TRBJ2-7 for the parts outside the CDR3, the full variable domain is GAGVSQSPSNKVTEKGKDVELRCDPISGHTALYWYRQSLGQGLEFLIYFQGNSAPDKSGLPSDRFSAERTGGSVSTLTIQRTQQEDSAVYLCASSSGIVDPYEQYFGPGTRLTVT.

The chain combines TRBV7-7 with TRBJ2-6; no definite D call. This CDR3 spans 16 amino acids. In germline, CDR1 is SSHAT, CDR2 FNYEAQ (reference sequence). V was pared by 6 bases and J by 0 bases, with 12 bases between. CDR3 sequence (DNA): TGTGCCAGCAGTCGCGACCGAAACTCTGGGGCCAACGTCCTGACTTTC. Its protein product is CASSRDRNSGANVLTF. The complete variable domain, with remaining parts taken from reference TRBV7-7 and TRBJ2-6, reads GAGVSQSPRYKVTKRGQDVTLRCDPISSHATLYWYQQALGQGPEFLTYFNYEAQPDKSGLPSDRFSAERPEGSISTLTIQRTEQRDSAMYRCASSRDRNSGANVLTFGAGSRLTVL.

This clonotype was seen a few times. The chain carries TRBV9 and TRBJ2-3; TRBD2 aligns across 12 bases. Germline V CDR1 and CDR2: SGDLS, YYNGEE. The CDR3 is made up of 16 amino acids. The ends lost 0 bases at V and 1 base at J; junction bases unmatched: 0. DNA for the CDR3: TGTGCCAGCAGCGTAGCTAGCGGGAGGGGCACAGATACGCAGTATTTT. It translates to CASSVASGRGTDTQYF.

This clonotype showed up just a few times. This chain uses TRBV20-1 with TRBJ2-3, with D maybe TRBD1 (6 bases). The CDR3 contains 16 residues. V was clipped by 1 base and J by 5 bases, with 19 bases between them. The V gene's germline CDR1 is DFQATT and CDR2 SNEGSKA (reference sequence). The DNA of the CDR3 is TGCAGTGCTAGAGGGTACAACAGGGTCTCCGGAGATACGCAGTATTTT. It specifies CSARGYNRVSGDTQYF.

The chain uses TRBV7-9 and TRBJ2-2; 8 positions agree with TRBD1. Germline values: CDR1 SEHNR, CDR2 FQNEAQ (reference sequence). The V gene end was trimmed by 6 bases and the J gene end by 6 bases; junction bases not matched to a gene: 9. The CDR3 length is 15 residues. The chain's CDR3 is CASRPPGGYAGELFF. The CDR3, as DNA: TGTGCCAGCAGGCCGCCAGGGGGCTACGCCGGGGAGCTGTTTTTT.

The V call is TRBV20-1, the J call TRBJ2-3; D is unclear. Germline assignment: CDR1 DFQATT and CDR2 SNEGSKA (reference sequence). There are 13 residues in the CDR3. Trimming took off 6 bases at V and 2 bases at J, with 12 bases between the two ends. Here the CDR3 DNA reads TGCAGTGCCCCCCGCCGGGTCACAGATACGCAGTATTTT. This sequence encodes CSAPRRVTDTQYF.

This rearrangement joins TRBV7-2 to TRBJ2-4; D unclear. CDR3 length equals 14 residues. The V end was cut by 5 bases, the J end by 1 base, with 9 bases between. Looked up from germline, CDR1 is SGHTA and CDR2 is FQGNSA. CDR3 protein: CASSPQVAKNIQYF. The CDR3 nucleotides are TGTGCCAGCAGCCCCCAGGTCGCCAAAAACATTCAGTACTTC.

This clonotype was counted ten times or more. In DNA, the CDR3 is TGTGCCAGCTCTGGGGGGCCAGATACGCAGTATTTT. Its translation is CASSGGPDTQYF. The chain employs TRBV6-5 and TRBJ2-3, with D perhaps being TRBD1 or TRBD2 (6 bases each). There are 12 residues in the CDR3. Per the germline V gene, CDR1 is MNHEY and CDR2 is SVGAGI. Trimming removed 8 bases at V and 4 bases at J, with 10 bases between.

This clonotype occurred many times. The chain links TRBV18 to TRBJ1-3; D gene uncertain. V dropped 1 base and J dropped 4 bases, with 14 bases sitting between them. The CDR3 is 16 amino acids. CDR1 and CDR2 (germline): KGHSH, LQKENI. CDR3 bases: TGTGCCAGCTCACCACTGAACAGCTTATCGGGAAACACCATATATTTT. This encodes CASSPLNSLSGNTIYF.

The V gene is TRBV11-2, the J gene TRBJ2-3; D ambiguous. Germline CDR1 and CDR2: SGHAT and FQNNGV. V dropped 5 bases and J dropped 4 bases, with 10 bases sitting between them. This CDR3 is built from 13 residues. CDR3 loop: CASSHSGPDTQYF. The CDR3 DNA reads as TGTGCCAGCAGCCATAGTGGCCCAGATACGCAGTATTTT. The full variable domain, in which reference TRBV11-2 and TRBJ2-3 provide the parts outside the CDR3, is EAGVAQSPRYKIIEKRQSVAFWCNPISGHATLYWYQQILGQGPKLLIQFQNNGVVDDSQLPKDRFSAERLKGVDSTLKIQPAKLEDSAVYLCASSHSGPDTQYFGPGTRLTVL.

This clonotype was detected many times. The chain combines TRBV6-5 with TRBJ2-3; TRBD1 matches at 10 bases. The germline gives CDR1 MNHEY, CDR2 SVGAGI. The V gene end was trimmed by 6 bases and the J gene end by 3 bases; junction bases not matched to a gene: 6. This CDR3 has 15 residues. The CDR3 DNA is TGTGCCAGCAGGACCGACAGGGGGCTTACAGATACGCAGTATTTT. Its translation is CASRTDRGLTDTQYF.

Details on this clonotype: One end of the junction varies from germline; a read error may be responsible. The chain combines TRBV6-1 with TRBJ2-7; D not certain. The CDR3 is made up of 11 amino acids. CDR1 is MNHNS, CDR2 SASEGT, per germline. Here the CDR3 reads CASSLAASTDF. The CDR3 nucleotides are TGTGCCAGCAGCCTCGCTGCCAGTACGGACTTC.

The CDR3 spells CASILTGGYYEQYF. The CDR3 nucleotides are TGTGCCAGCATCCTGACAGGGGGTTACTACGAGCAGTACTTC. V usage is TRBV6-1 and J usage is TRBJ2-7; 9 bases are shared with TRBD1. CDR3 length equals 14 residues. V dropped 7 bases and J dropped 3; count of bases not matched to a gene: 7. Germline CDR1 is MNHNS and CDR2 is SASEGT.

With regard to this clonotype: One junction end disagrees with the germline gene, perhaps due to a read error. The chain has TRBV9 and TRBJ2-2; tentatively, D is TRBD1 (6 bases). The CDR3 sequence is 14 residues long. The germline V gene has CDR1 SGDLS and CDR2 YYNGEE. CDR3: CASSVGGGTEELFF. The CDR3 DNA is TGTGCCAGCAGCGTAGGTGGGGGCACCGAGGAGCTGTTTTTT.

This clonotype came up many times. The rearrangement joins TRBV11-2 to TRBJ2-3; D may correspond to TRBD1 or TRBD2 (5 bases each). Looked up from germline, CDR1 is SGHAT and CDR2 is FQNNGV. With 1 base removed from V and 1 base from J, the gap between germline ends came to 6 bases. CDR3 length: 14 amino acids. CDR3 nucleotide sequence: TGTGCCAGCAGCTTAGTGGGGGGCACAGATACGCAGTATTTT. Its translation: CASSLVGGTDTQYF.

V gene TRBV4-3 combines with J gene TRBJ2-7, with 10 bases that match TRBD2. CDR3 size: 15 residues. After removal of 0 bases from V and 4 bases from J, the junction contained 3 bases not matched to a gene. Germline V lookup: CDR1 LGHNA, CDR2 YSLEER. The CDR3 loop reads CASSQDLAGEYEQYF. As DNA, the CDR3 is TGCGCCAGCAGCCAAGATCTAGCGGGGGAGTACGAGCAGTACTTC.

This clonotype was counted between two and nine times. V gene TRBV14 combines with J gene TRBJ1-1; D ambiguous. Germline V CDR1 and CDR2: SGHDN, FVKESK. Trimming left V 0 bases short and J 7 bases short, with 12 bases between. The CDR3 runs to 14 residues. CDR3 DNA sequence: TGTGCCAGCAGCCAAGACATTGGTACACTTGAAGCTTTCTTT. Residues: CASSQDIGTLEAFF.

This clonotype was detected many times. The rearrangement links TRBV5-1 to TRBJ2-5, with D possibly TRBD1 on 6 matching bases. V was cut by 6 bases and J by 3 bases, with 21 bases left in between. CDR3 length: 16 amino acids. From germline, CDR1 is SGHRS and CDR2 YFSETQ. The CDR3 sequence is CASTPMGRAGEETQYF. Here the CDR3 DNA reads TGCGCCAGCACCCCGATGGGTCGGGCAGGGGAAGAGACCCAGTACTTC.

The gene calls are TRBV11-2 and TRBJ2-1; 9 bases fit TRBD2. The junction had 6 bases not matched to a gene; V was cut back by 2 bases and J by 4 bases. CDR1 and CDR2 from the germline V gene are SGHAT and FQNNGV. This CDR3 is 16 amino acids long. CDR3 sequence (DNA): TGTGCCAGCAGCTTATTTGCTAGCGGGATGTACAATGAGCAGTTCTTC. It encodes CASSLFASGMYNEQFF. Supplemented by reference TRBV11-2 and TRBJ2-1, the full variable domain reads EAGVAQSPRYKIIEKRQSVAFWCNPISGHATLYWYQQILGQGPKLLIQFQNNGVVDDSQLPKDRFSAERLKGVDSTLKIQPAKLEDSAVYLCASSLFASGMYNEQFFGPGTRLTVL.

This clonotype was recorded many times. This chain joins TRBV2 and TRBJ1-1; 8 bases match TRBD1. J was trimmed by 8 bases and V by 6 bases; bases with no gene match: 5. The CDR3 length is 12 residues. The germline CDR1 and CDR2 sequences are SNHLY and FYNNEI. CDR3 sequence: CASSRGLSEAFF. The CDR3 nucleotides read TGTGCCAGCAGCAGGGGGCTTTCAGAAGCTTTCTTT.

The genes are TRBV6-2 or TRBV6-3 and TRBJ2-2, with no clear D. V lost 0 bases to trimming and J lost 0 bases, with 8 bases between them. The CDR3 sequence is 16 residues long. Per germline, CDR1 MNHEY and CDR2 SVGEGT. CDR3 bases: TGTGCCAGCAGTTACTCAAAGGGCACGAACACCGGGGAGCTGTTTTTT. Its translation: CASSYSKGTNTGELFF.

V usage is TRBV28 and J usage is TRBJ2-1, with D perhaps being TRBD1 or TRBD2 (5 bases each). Germline V lookup: CDR1 MDHEN, CDR2 SYDVKM. The CDR3 consists of 14 residues. Trimming cost V 7 bases and J 5 bases, with 15 bases left between them. The CDR3 bases are TGTGCCAGCATGTTCCCCGGGGACGACAATGAGCAGTTCTTC. Translated, it gives CASMFPGDDNEQFF. Variable domain in full (rest from reference TRBV28 and TRBJ2-1): DVKVTQSSRYLVKRTGEKVFLECVQDMDHENMFWYRQDPGLGLRLIYFSYDVKMKEKGDIPEGYSVSREKKERFSLILESASTNQTSMYLCASMFPGDDNEQFFGPGTRLTVL.

This clonotype was counted between two and nine times. The rearrangement uses TRBV18 and TRBJ2-1, with a tentative D call TRBD2 (6 bases). This CDR3 has 12 residues. V was pared by 3 bases and J by 14 bases, with 14 bases between. Germline CDR1 is KGHSH and CDR2 is LQKENI. CDR3 bases: TGTGCCAGCTCACCCGGCGGGGAGAGTGAGTTCTTC. Its translation is CASSPGGESEFF.

This clonotype was detected many times. The chain uses TRBV5-6 and TRBJ2-2; TRBD2 aligns across 8 bases. This CDR3 is 16 amino acids long. V gave up 3 bases and J gave up 3 bases; unmatched junction bases: 7. The germline CDR1 and CDR2 sequences are SGHDT and YYEEEE. Here the CDR3 reads CASSSDSGIHTGELFF. The CDR3, as DNA: TGTGCCAGCAGCTCCGATAGCGGGATACACACCGGGGAGCTGTTTTTT. The variable domain in full, with the rest retrieved from reference TRBV5-6 and TRBJ2-2, is DAGVTQSPTHLIKTRGQQVTLRCSPKSGHDTVSWYQQALGQGPQFIFQYYEEEERQRGNFPDRFSGHQFPNYSSELNVNALLLGDSALYLCASSSDSGIHTGELFFGEGSRLTVL.

This clonotype was detected ten times or more. This sequence joins TRBV7-2 and TRBJ2-1; D ambiguous. Germline V gene sequence: CDR1 SGHTA, CDR2 FQGNSA. CDR3 length: 17 residues. V lost 2 bases and J 2 bases, leaving 16 bases between the germline ends. The CDR3 nucleotides read TGTGCCAGCAGCTTAAGCCTTCCGGGTCAGGCCTACAATGAGCAGTTCTTC. It specifies CASSLSLPGQAYNEQFF. Variable domain in full (rest from reference TRBV7-2 and TRBJ2-1): GAGVSQSPSNKVTEKGKDVELRCDPISGHTALYWYRQSLGQGLEFLIYFQGNSAPDKSGLPSDRFSAERTGGSVSTLTIQRTQQEDSAVYLCASSLSLPGQAYNEQFFGPGTRLTVL.

This clonotype was seen more than once but under ten times. The chain is built from TRBV7-6 and TRBJ1-3; a weak D match, TRBD1 (5 bases). Germline V gives CDR1 SGHVS, CDR2 FNYEAQ. V was pared by 6 bases and J by 0 bases, with 15 bases between. CDR3 length: 16 amino acids. The CDR3 DNA is TGTGCCAGCAGTTCTACCTGGGGGACCTCTGGAAACACCATATATTTT. It translates to CASSSTWGTSGNTIYF.

The table lists this clonotype with a few counts. The chain links TRBV7-9 to TRBJ1-6; D unresolved. This CDR3 spans 16 amino acids. V lost 1 base and J 7 bases, leaving 14 bases between the germline ends. From germline, CDR1 is SEHNR and CDR2 FQNEAQ (reference sequence). CDR3 sequence reads: CASSLEGSIRNSPLHF. The DNA for the CDR3 is TGTGCCAGCAGCTTAGAGGGCAGCATTCGGAATTCACCCCTCCACTTT.